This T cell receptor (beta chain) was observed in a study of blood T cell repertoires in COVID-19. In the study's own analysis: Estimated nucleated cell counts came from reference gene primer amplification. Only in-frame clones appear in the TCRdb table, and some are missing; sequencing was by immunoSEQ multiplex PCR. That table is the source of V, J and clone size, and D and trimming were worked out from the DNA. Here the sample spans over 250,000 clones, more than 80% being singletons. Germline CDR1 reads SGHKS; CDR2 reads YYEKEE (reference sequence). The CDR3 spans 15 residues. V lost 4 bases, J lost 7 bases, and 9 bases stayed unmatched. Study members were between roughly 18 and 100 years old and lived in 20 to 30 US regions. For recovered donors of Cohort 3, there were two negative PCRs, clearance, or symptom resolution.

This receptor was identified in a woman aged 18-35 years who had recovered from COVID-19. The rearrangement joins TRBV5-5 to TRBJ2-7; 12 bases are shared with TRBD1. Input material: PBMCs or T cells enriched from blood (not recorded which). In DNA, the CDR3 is TGTGCCAGCAGCAAAGGGGGGACAGGGGGCCTTGAGCAGTACTTC. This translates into CASSKGGTGGLEQYF.